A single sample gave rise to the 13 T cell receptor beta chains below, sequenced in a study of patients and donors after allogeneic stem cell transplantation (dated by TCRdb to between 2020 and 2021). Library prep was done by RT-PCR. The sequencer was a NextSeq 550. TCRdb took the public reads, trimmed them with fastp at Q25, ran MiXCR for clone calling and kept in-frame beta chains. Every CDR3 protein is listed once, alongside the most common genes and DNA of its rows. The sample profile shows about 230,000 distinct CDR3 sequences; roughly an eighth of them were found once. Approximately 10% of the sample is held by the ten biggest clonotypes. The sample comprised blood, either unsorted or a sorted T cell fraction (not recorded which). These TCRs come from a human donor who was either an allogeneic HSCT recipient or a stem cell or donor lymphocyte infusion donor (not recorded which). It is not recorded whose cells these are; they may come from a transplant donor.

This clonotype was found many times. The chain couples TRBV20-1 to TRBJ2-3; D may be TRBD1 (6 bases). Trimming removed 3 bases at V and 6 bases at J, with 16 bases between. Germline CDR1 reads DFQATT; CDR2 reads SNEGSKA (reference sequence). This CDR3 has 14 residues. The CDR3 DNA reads TGCAGTGCTAGTTTGGATGCGAGGGGGGATACGCAGTATTTT. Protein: CSASLDARGDTQYF.

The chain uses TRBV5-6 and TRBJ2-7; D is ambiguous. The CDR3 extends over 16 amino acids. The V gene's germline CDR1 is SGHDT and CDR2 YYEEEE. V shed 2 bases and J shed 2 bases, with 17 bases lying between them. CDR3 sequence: CASSFGRRPPPYEQYF. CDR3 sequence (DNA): TGTGCCAGCAGCTTCGGCCGCAGGCCGCCCCCCTACGAGCAGTACTTC. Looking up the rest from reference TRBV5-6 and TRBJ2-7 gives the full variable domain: DAGVTQSPTHLIKTRGQQVTLRCSPKSGHDTVSWYQQALGQGPQFIFQYYEEEERQRGNFPDRFSGHQFPNYSSELNVNALLLGDSALYLCASSFGRRPPPYEQYFGPGTRLTVT.

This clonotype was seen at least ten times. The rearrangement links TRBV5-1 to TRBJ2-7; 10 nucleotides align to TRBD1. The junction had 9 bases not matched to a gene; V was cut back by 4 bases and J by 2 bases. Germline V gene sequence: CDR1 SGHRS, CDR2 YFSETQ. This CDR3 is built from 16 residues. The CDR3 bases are TGCGCCAGCAGCCGCGGGACAGGGGCCACAACCTACGAGCAGTACTTC. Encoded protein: CASSRGTGATTYEQYF.

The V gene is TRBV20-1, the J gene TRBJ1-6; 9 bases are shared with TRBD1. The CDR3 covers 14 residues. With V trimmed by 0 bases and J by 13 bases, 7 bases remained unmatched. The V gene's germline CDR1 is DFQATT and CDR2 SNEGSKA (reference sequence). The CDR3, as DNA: TGCAGTGCTAGAGATTTGGGACAGGGAAGCCCCCTCCACTTT. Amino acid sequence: CSARDLGQGSPLHF.

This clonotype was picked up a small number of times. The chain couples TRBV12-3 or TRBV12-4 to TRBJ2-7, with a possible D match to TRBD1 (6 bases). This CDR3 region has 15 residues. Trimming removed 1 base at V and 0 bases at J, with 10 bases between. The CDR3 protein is CASSLGIQGSYEQYF. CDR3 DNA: TGTGCCAGCAGTTTAGGGATACAGGGCTCCTACGAGCAGTACTTC.

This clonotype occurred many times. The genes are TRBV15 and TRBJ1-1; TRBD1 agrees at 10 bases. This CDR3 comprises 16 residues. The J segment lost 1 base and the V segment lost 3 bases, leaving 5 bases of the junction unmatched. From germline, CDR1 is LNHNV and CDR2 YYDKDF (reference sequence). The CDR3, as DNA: TGTGCCACCAGCAGGGGAAGGACAGGGGGGAACACTGAAGCTTTCTTT. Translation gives CATSRGRTGGNTEAFF.

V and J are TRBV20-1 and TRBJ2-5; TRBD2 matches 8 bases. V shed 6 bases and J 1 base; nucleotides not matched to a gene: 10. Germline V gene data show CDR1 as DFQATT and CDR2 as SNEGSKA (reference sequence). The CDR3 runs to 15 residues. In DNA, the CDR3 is TGCAGTGCCCAAAACCGGGAGGGCTCCCAAGAGACCCAGTACTTC. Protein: CSAQNREGSQETQYF.

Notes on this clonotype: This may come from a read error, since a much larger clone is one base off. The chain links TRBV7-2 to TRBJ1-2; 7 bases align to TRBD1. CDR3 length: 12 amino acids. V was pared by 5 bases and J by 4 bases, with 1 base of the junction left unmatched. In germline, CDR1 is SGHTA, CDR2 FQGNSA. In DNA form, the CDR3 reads TGTGCCAGCAGCCGGGACAGCTATGGCTACACCTTC. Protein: CASSRDSYGYTF.

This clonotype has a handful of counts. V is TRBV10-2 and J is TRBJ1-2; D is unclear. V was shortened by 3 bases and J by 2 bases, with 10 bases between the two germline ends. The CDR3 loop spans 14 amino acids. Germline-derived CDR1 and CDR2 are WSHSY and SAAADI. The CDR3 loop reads CASSEHSSNYGYTF. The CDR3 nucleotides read TGCGCCAGCAGTGAACACAGTTCGAACTATGGCTACACCTTC.

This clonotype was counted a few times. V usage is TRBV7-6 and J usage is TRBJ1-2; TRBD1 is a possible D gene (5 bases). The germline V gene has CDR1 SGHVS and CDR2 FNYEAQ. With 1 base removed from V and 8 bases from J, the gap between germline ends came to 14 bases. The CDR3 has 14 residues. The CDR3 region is CASSLVQGGGGYTF. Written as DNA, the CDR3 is TGTGCCAGCAGCTTAGTTCAGGGCGGAGGGGGCTACACCTTC.

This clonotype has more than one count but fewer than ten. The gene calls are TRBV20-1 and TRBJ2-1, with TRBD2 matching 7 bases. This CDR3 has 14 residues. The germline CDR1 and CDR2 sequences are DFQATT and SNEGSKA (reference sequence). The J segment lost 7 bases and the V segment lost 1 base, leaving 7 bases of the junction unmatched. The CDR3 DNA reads TGCAGTGCTAGAGGTGGCGGGAGCGGGAATGAGCAGTTCTTC. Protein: CSARGGGSGNEQFF.

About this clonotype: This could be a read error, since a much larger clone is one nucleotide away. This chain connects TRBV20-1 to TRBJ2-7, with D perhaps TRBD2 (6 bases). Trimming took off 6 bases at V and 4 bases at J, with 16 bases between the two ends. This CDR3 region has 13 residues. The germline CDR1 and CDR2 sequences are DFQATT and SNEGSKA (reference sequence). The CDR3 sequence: CSARETGRYEQYF. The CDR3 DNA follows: TGCAGTGCCCGGGAGACGGGACGGTACGAGCAGTACTTC.

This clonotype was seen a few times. The CDR3 protein is CASSDRAGPAGLAQYF. CDR3 DNA sequence: TGTGCCAGCAGTGACCGGGCGGGGCCGGCTGGTTTGGCGCAGTATTTT. V is TRBV6-4 and J is TRBJ2-3; D might be TRBD2 (6 bases). The V gene's germline CDR1 is MRHNA and CDR2 SNTAGT. The ends were cut back, 2 bases at V and 10 bases at J, with 22 bases in the middle. This CDR3 spans 16 amino acids.